The 12 T cell receptor beta chains in this list originate from one sample, sequenced in a study of human T cells and chemical hapten exposure. Using its own MiXCR run on the RACE reads, TCRdb lists one record per CDR3 protein. Here the sample spans some 200,000 distinct CDR3 sequences, around 24% being singletons. The time point is: patch test 1, 2 weeks after DPC sensitization. The treatment: therapeutic diphenylcyclopropenone sensitization with weekly scalp DPC. Sequenced material: whole blood, taken in connection with sensitization to the hapten diphenylcyclopropenone (DPC). The receptors here all came from a woman between 50 and 59 years old with alopecia areata. Some clones in this sample may be carry-over from other donors' samples.

The chain is built from TRBV6-1 and TRBJ2-7, with D hard to call. The CDR3 has 17 residues. V gave up 6 bases and J gave up 3 bases, with 24 bases separating them. Germline CDR1 and CDR2: MNHNS and SASEGT. In nucleotides, the CDR3 is TGTGCCAGCAGCCACCGTGCCCCACTCAGTGGGAACTACGAGCAGTACTTC. This gives the protein CASSHRAPLSGNYEQYF.

The chain has TRBV20-1 and TRBJ2-1, with a tentative D call TRBD2 (6 bases). Germline lookup yields CDR1 DFQATT and CDR2 SNEGSKA (reference sequence). V shed 6 bases and J shed 4 bases, with 19 bases lying between them. This CDR3 has 15 residues. CDR3 residues: CSARGMRGKYNEQFF. The CDR3 coding sequence is TGCAGTGCCCGCGGGATGCGCGGGAAATACAATGAGCAGTTCTTC.

V is TRBV11-2 and J is TRBJ1-1; 8 bases fit TRBD1. The CDR3 covers 14 residues. Trimming cost V 0 bases and J 6 bases; bases outside gene matches: 3. Germline V gene data show CDR1 as SGHAT and CDR2 as FQNNGV. The CDR3 reads CASSLEPTGAEAFF. The CDR3 DNA reads as TGTGCCAGCAGCTTAGAACCGACAGGGGCTGAAGCTTTCTTT.

This clonotype was seen only a few times. The chain combines TRBV7-9 with TRBJ2-1; D not resolved. Germline CDR1 and CDR2: SEHNR and FQNEAQ (reference sequence). This CDR3 spans 14 amino acids. V lost 1 base and J 5 bases, leaving 9 bases between the germline ends. In DNA form, the CDR3 reads TGTGCCAGCAGCTTAGGCCTCTCGGACAATGAGCAGTTCTTC. Amino acids: CASSLGLSDNEQFF.

This clonotype was recorded at least ten times. The V and J genes are TRBV20-1 and TRBJ2-1, with 11 bases that match TRBD2. This CDR3 is 15 amino acids long. Germline assignment: CDR1 DFQATT and CDR2 SNEGSKA (reference sequence). The J segment lost 10 bases and the V segment lost 5 bases, leaving 13 bases of the junction unmatched. CDR3 region: CSARKTSGASREQFF. CDR3 nucleotide sequence: TGCAGTGCTCGAAAGACTAGCGGGGCAAGTAGAGAGCAGTTCTTC.

This chain joins TRBV28 and TRBJ2-7, with a weak D call TRBD1 (6 bases). V shed 5 bases and J shed 4 bases, with 18 bases lying between them. This CDR3 is 15 amino acids long. Germline lookup yields CDR1 MDHEN and CDR2 SYDVKM. The CDR3, as DNA: TGTGCCAGCAGTGTTTCTGGGGGCGGCCTTTACGAGCAGTACTTC. Residues: CASSVSGGGLYEQYF. The full variable domain, completed using reference TRBV28 and TRBJ2-7, is DVKVTQSSRYLVKRTGEKVFLECVQDMDHENMFWYRQDPGLGLRLIYFSYDVKMKEKGDIPEGYSVSREKKERFSLILESASTNQTSMYLCASSVSGGGLYEQYFGPGTRLTVT.

This clonotype was detected only a few times. The rearrangement joins TRBV2 to TRBJ1-4; 9 bases align to TRBD1. Losses at the gene ends were 6 bases for V and 5 bases for J; bases not matched to a gene: 7. Germline V gene sequence: CDR1 SNHLY, CDR2 FYNNEI. The CDR3 covers 15 residues. The CDR3 loop reads CASSLGQGHNEKLFF. CDR3 DNA: TGTGCCAGCAGCCTCGGACAGGGGCACAATGAAAAACTGTTTTTT.

This sequence joins TRBV29-1 and TRBJ1-4; D might be TRBD1 (5 bases). This CDR3 is 12 amino acids long. Per germline, CDR1 SQVTM and CDR2 ANQGSEA. Trimming left V 3 bases short and J 7 bases short, with 9 bases between. CDR3 protein: CSVDQGAEKLFF. The CDR3 nucleotides are TGCAGCGTTGATCAGGGAGCTGAAAAACTGTTTTTT.

The rearrangement links TRBV29-1 to TRBJ1-4; 7 nucleotides align to TRBD1. The CDR3 contains 14 residues. Per germline, CDR1 SQVTM and CDR2 ANQGSEA. The V gene end was trimmed by 6 bases and the J gene end by 3 bases; junction bases not matched to a gene: 7. The CDR3 protein is CSVTLTGSNEKLFF. The CDR3 region has the DNA TGCAGCGTCACCCTGACAGGGTCTAATGAAAAACTGTTTTTT.

The V gene is TRBV24-1, the J gene TRBJ2-5; the D is unclear. Trimming shortened V by 4 bases and J by 5 bases, and 10 bases separated the two germline ends. This CDR3 is 13 amino acids long. CDR1 is KGHDR, CDR2 SFDVKD, per germline. The CDR3 sequence: CATSDPPVETQYF. CDR3 sequence (DNA): TGTGCCACCAGTGACCCCCCCGTCGAGACCCAGTACTTC.

This clonotype was seen at least ten times. The chain has TRBV24-1 and TRBJ2-3; 7 bases are a match to TRBD2. CDR1 and CDR2 (germline): KGHDR, SFDVKD. This CDR3 has 17 residues. V was pared by 3 bases and J by 5 bases, with 13 bases of the junction left unmatched. The CDR3 sequence: CATSDPLSSGSEDTQYF. The DNA for the CDR3 is TGTGCCACCAGTGATCCCTTGTCTAGCGGATCGGAAGATACGCAGTATTTT.

V and J are TRBV11-2 and TRBJ1-1, with TRBD1 identical over 7 bases. With 6 bases clipped from V and 3 bases from J, the junction kept 13 bases outside the gene matches. The CDR3 totals 16 residues. Looked up from germline, CDR1 is SGHAT and CDR2 is FQNNGV. The CDR3: CASRTLRDSTDTEAFF. In DNA, the CDR3 is TGTGCCAGCAGAACTCTCCGGGACAGCACTGACACTGAAGCTTTCTTT.